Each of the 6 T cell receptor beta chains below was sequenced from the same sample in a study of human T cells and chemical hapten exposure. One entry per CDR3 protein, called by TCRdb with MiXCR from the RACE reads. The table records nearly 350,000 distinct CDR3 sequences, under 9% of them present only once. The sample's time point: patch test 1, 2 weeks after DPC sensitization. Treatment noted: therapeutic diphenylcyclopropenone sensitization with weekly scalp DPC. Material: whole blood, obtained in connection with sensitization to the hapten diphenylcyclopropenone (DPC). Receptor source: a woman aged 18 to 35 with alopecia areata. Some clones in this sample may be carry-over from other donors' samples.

This CDR3 reads CASSDGPNNSPLHF. CDR3 nucleotides: TGTGCCAGCAGTGACGGACCAAATAATTCACCCCTCCACTTT. The chain combines TRBV6-1 with TRBJ1-6, with D uncertain. The V gene lost 3 bases and the J gene lost 5 bases, with 8 bases spanning the gap. From germline, CDR1 is MNHNS and CDR2 SASEGT. This CDR3 is 14 amino acids long.

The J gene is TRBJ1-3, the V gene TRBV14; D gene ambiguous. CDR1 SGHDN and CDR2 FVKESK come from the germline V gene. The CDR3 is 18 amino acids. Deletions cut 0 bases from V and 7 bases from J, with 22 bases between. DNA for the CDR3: TGTGCCAGCAGCCAAGATCCGAGGATCGCGGTCTGGGAGAACACCATATATTTT. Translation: CASSQDPRIAVWENTIYF.

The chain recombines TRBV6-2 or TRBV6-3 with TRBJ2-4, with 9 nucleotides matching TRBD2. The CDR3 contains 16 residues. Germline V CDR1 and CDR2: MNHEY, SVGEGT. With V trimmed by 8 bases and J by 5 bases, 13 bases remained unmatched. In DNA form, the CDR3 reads TGTGCCAGCGGACGGGGACTAGCCGGCGCCGAAAACATTCAGTACTTC. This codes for CASGRGLAGAENIQYF.

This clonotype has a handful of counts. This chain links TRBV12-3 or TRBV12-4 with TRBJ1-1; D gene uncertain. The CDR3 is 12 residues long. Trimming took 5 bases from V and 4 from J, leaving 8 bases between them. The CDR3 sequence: CASSPRRTEAFF. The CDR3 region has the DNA TGTGCCAGCAGTCCGCGCCGCACTGAAGCTTTCTTT.

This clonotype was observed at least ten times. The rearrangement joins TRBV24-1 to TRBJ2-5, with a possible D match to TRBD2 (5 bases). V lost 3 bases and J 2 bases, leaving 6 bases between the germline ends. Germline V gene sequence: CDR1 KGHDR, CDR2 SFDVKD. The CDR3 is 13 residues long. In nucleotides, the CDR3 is TGTGCCACCAGTGATCCGGGACAAGAGACCCAGTACTTC. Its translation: CATSDPGQETQYF.

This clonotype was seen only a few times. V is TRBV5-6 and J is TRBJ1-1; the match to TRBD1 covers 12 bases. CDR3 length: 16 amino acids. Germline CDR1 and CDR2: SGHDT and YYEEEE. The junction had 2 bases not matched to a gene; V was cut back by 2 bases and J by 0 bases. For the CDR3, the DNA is TGTGCCAGCAGCTTTGGGACAGGGGGCTTGAACACTGAAGCTTTCTTT. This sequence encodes CASSFGTGGLNTEAFF.